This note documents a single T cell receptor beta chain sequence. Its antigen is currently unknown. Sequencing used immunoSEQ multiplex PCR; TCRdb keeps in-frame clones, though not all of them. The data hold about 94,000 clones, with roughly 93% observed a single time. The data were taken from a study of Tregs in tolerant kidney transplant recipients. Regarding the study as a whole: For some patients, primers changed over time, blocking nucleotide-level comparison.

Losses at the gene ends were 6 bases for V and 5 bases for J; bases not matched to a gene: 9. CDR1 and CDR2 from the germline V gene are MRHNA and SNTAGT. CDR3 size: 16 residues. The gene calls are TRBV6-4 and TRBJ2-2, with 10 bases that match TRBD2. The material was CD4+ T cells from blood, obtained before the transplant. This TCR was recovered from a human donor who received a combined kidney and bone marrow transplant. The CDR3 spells CASSRTLAGRTGELFF. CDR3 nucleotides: TGTGCCAGCAGCCGAACACTAGCGGGGCGTACCGGGGAGCTGTTTTTT.